The sequence of this TCR beta chain was determined in a study of cytomegalovirus exposure and HLA in healthy donors (dated by TCRdb to 2017 to 2019). For the wider study: In an earlier analysis of 450 to 750 of the donors, approximately 300 Gb of sequence data and some 120 million unique TCR beta sequences from about 180 million T cells were reported. The study combined high-throughput TCR immunosequencing, statistical association of individual TCRs with disease status, and machine learning to predict cytomegalovirus infection status. Both class I and class II loci were covered by HLA typing, at four-digit resolution. To decide whether each TCR beta V gene segment behaved as functional or pseudogenic, an earlier analysis of 587 of the donors relied on high-throughput TCR beta sequencing. The T cell repertoires of 700 or so subjects were profiled by immunosequencing and related to cytomegalovirus serostatus. Donor age, sex, ethnicity and CMV serostatus were compiled together with the repertoire data. In a later genetic analysis, genome-wide SNP genotypes for about three fifths of the 666 donors were used, and that subset was treated as a discovery cohort. A handful of DR-DQ haplotypes were handled as single units for association and clustering because linkage in the cohort was strong. An early release covering about 600 HLA-typed donors comprised about 320 gigabases of sequencing data and approximately 85 million unique TCR sequences. In addition to the first cohort of around 670 subjects, a separate validation cohort of 100 to 150 different subjects was used. All discovery cohort repertoires had been generated on a single sequencing platform. The aim of the study was to test whether cataloging public T cell receptors could identify signatures of past pathogen exposure. A later analysis re-examined previously published TCR beta repertoires from 610 or so donors and added high-resolution HLA genotyping to investigate patterns of TCR occurrence. The number of donors typed differed by locus, with about 629-630 for A, B, C, DRB1 and DQB1, roughly 550 for DQA1, approximately 570 for DPA1, and some 440 for DPB1. Among a few hundred genotyped donors of the cohort, an average of approximately 240,000 unique TCR beta nucleotide sequences were sequenced per donor, around a sixth of them non-productive. The genetic ancestry cluster associated with self-reported Caucasian donors included 65% to 90% of the 300 to 400 genotyped donors. Rather than drawing on any new phenotypic data, the later analysis identified candidate immune exposures from TCR beta sequences and the way those sequences occurred across donors. Overall study outcomes, separate from this receptor: Because some donors lacked HLA typing at each locus, the association tests relied only on the typed subset. Compared with the approximately 670-donor mean, donors in an Asian-associated ancestry cluster had fewer N-insertions in productive TCRs, according to a later genetic analysis. An association between a missense DCLRE1C variant and V-gene and J-gene trimming of TCR beta chains was found in a later genetic analysis and replicated in an independent cohort. Over 15 rarely observed V segments, including chromosome 9 orphons, were excluded from the earlier analysis of some 590 of the donors because counts were too low. A cluster of highly shared sequence variants was judged likely to be a technical artifact of the sequencing pipeline. A further reported finding was that TCR beta sequences accurately predicted the HLA-A and HLA-B alleles for most subjects in the first cohort. Linkage disequilibrium might explain the correlated functional status among segregating V segments, but an unknown experimental factor could not be excluded. In an earlier analysis of 500 to 650 of the donors, most TCR beta V segments appeared in productive rearrangements about 90% or about 30% of the time, broadly matching IMGT annotations. According to a later analysis, most CMV-associated TCR beta chains appeared to be HLA-restricted, and the HLA associations seemed to be driven largely by CMV exposure. A few of the identified cytomegalovirus-associated TCR beta chains were confirmed in vitro to be specific for cytomegalovirus antigens. Most TCR sequences were seen in very few donors, while some public TCRs were found in many individuals. A later analysis found that HLA-associated TCR beta chains were more clonally expanded and had lower generation probabilities than equally common non-associated chains. At a false discovery rate of 0.05, a later analysis linked about 16,000 TCR beta sequences to specific HLA alleles. In both the original and validation cohorts, the classifier was reported to diagnose cytomegalovirus status with high specificity and sensitivity. According to a later analysis, TCR association rates differed among HLA loci, with DRB1 alleles showing the most associated TCRs and HLA-C alleles showing the fewest. In the study, approximately 150 TCR beta chains were listed as associated with cytomegalovirus. Because the 87-base-pair reads could not distinguish some IMGT-functional V segments, including TRBV6-2 and TRBV6-3, those segments were excluded. CMV serostatus was the only immune exposure information available for the cohort. According to the authors, the approach could potentially be generalized to other disease states and immunological phenotypes. Presence/absence analyses assumed roughly uniform sequencing depth across donors, an assumption that may not hold. Only TCR beta chains were sequenced in this cohort, and the absence of alpha or paired-chain data limited detectable features. Several of the top co-occurrence clusters appeared to be linked to parvovirus B19, influenza, CMV and Epstein-Barr virus, according to a later analysis. When HLA alleles, especially DR and DQ, strongly co-occurred, TCR associations were difficult to assign to individual alleles.

The cohort comprised more than 550 healthy bone marrow donors. All cohort members were sampled while nominally healthy, although unrecorded immune exposures were likely present. The donor tested CMV seronegative, placing the donor among the roughly 350 seronegative members of the cohort. Every donor gave a peripheral blood sample, and the peripheral blood mononuclear cells from that sample were used for TCR beta sequencing. Genomic DNA was extracted from the blood cell samples with the Qiagen DNeasy Blood Extraction Kit. Taken from cysteine to phenylalanine, the CDR3 has 16 residues. The CDR3 DNA has 48 bases and is translated from base 1. Based on the germline V gene (reference sequence), the CDR1 and CDR2 sequences are MNHNY and SVGAGI. Trimming leaves V shorter by 7 bases and J shorter by 0 bases, with the junction holding 7 bases beyond the gene matches. Library method: the immunoSEQ multiplex PCR assay. For the multiplex PCR, a mixture combining 60 forward primers for TCR Vbeta segments and 13 reverse primers for TCR Jbeta segments was used. A multiplex PCR assay on genomic DNA amplified the CDR3 region of rearranged TCR beta genes. The Illumina HiSeq System was used to sequence the amplified TCR beta libraries as 87-base-pair reads. Per the authors' processing: In a later analysis, some 80 million unique TCR beta chains were counted across the roughly 670 repertoires, and around 11 million of these chains were shared by at least two donors. Raw reads were error-corrected and collapsed into unique sequences with a nearest-neighbor algorithm that merged closely related sequences to remove PCR and sequencing errors. To assign V, D and J gene segments, CDR3 sequences were aligned to IMGT reference sequences. For a sequence to be retained, at least a six-nucleotide match to both a V gene segment and a J gene segment was required. Rearrangements were classified as productive when the CDR3 lacked stop codons and remained in frame with V and J, and all other rearrangements were classified as non-productive. CDR3 was defined according to IMGT convention as the region running from the second conserved V-encoded cysteine to the conserved J-encoded phenylalanine. Sequences without an unambiguous match to a single V gene segment were excluded from the earlier analysis of several hundred of the donors. In an earlier analysis of around 590 of the donors, a V segment was called functional when productive rearrangements were above 56.7%, and segregating when the standard deviation between donors exceeded 5%. To diagnose cytomegalovirus status from the catalog of TCR beta chain sequences, a statistical classification framework was built. In a later analysis, V and J genes were assigned by comparing TCR nucleotide sequences against IMGT/GENE-DB human TR gene sequences. In a later analysis, CDR3 sequences and most-parsimonious VDJ recombination scenarios were assigned using the TCRdist pipeline. In a later analysis, each TCR beta chain was defined by its CDR3 amino acid sequence together with its V-gene family, and reads lacking a unique V-gene family were excluded. In a later analysis, 450 to 600 highly shared, low-generation-probability nucleotide sequences were removed to address suspected cross-contamination and a sequencing artifact. In a later analysis, a clonal expansion index for each public chain was calculated from normalized within-repertoire ranks of inferred template counts. Generation probabilities in a later analysis came from a VDJ recombination model fitted to out-of-frame rearrangements, and those results were checked against IGoR. A later analysis scored TCR-TCR, TCR-HLA and TCR-CMV co-occurrence with hypergeometric tests, applying a repertoire-size bias correction to TCR pairs. In a later analysis, false discovery rates were estimated by permuting HLA or CMV assignments 20 times. In a later analysis, co-occurring TCRs were grouped using DBSCAN, with TCRdist sequence similarity added in when clustering inside HLA-allele-positive subsets. For co-occurrence clustering, repertoires with fewer than 30,000 or more than 120,000 public chains were excluded, along with four to six repertoires with anomalous nucleotide sharing. Sourced from immuneACCESS, this table was stored by TCRdb with only in-frame sequences that have V and J called. A share of the clones is absent; for the studies checked, an unresolved V gene accounts for under half, and the remainder has no known explanation. That table is the source of V, J and clone size, and D and trimming were worked out from the DNA. This sample has 160,000 or so clones in its table, and over 75% of those were observed once. The ten largest clones take up over 2% of the sample.

A remark on this clone: Its antigen specificity is not known. No clone much larger than this one lies a single base away; base qualities are absent.

The V gene is TRBV6-6 and the J gene is TRBJ2-3; TRBD2 lines up with 10 middle nucleotides. The sequence was collected from a man in his sixties in good health and CMV-seronegative. Specimen: PBMCs. Read as DNA, the sequence is TGTGCCAGCAAGGAACTAGCGGGGACAAGCACAGATACGCAGTATTTT. Its translation is CASKELAGTSTDTQYF.